These 30 T cell receptor beta chains were sequenced from one sample in a study of cytomegalovirus exposure and HLA in healthy donors (TCRdb year 2017). To prepare the library, the immunoSEQ multiplex PCR assay was applied. The multiplex PCR relied on a mix of 60 forward primers for TCR Vbeta segments and 13 reverse primers for TCR Jbeta segments. The table comes from immuneACCESS by way of TCRdb, which keeps in-frame sequences with V and J called. Part of the clones is missing from these tables; in studies checked, under half for an unresolved V gene and the rest for unknown reasons. The table held for this sample gives about 200,000 clones. The ten biggest clones cover more than 0.95% of the sample. The sequenced sample consisted of PBMCs. These receptor sequences come from a girl aged 2-10 years in good health and CMV-seropositive.

V usage is TRBV28 and J usage is TRBJ1-2; D is possibly TRBD1 (6 bases). V was clipped by 4 bases and J by 4 bases, with 10 bases between them. Per the germline V gene, CDR1 is MDHEN and CDR2 is SYDVKM. The CDR3 length is 13 residues. CDR3 bases: TGTGCCAGCAGTTGGGACACCCGCTATGGCTACACCTTC. It encodes CASSWDTRYGYTF.

The V and J genes are TRBV7-9 and TRBJ1-2; D call uncertain. Deletions cut 3 bases from V and 5 bases from J, with 7 bases between. The germline V gene encodes CDR1 SEHNR and CDR2 FQNEAQ (reference sequence). This CDR3 comprises 12 residues. CDR3: CASSLGSYGYTF. As DNA, the CDR3 is TGTGCCAGCAGCTTGGGCTCTTATGGCTACACCTTC.

V is TRBV7-2 and J is TRBJ1-1; D remains ambiguous. Germline assignment: CDR1 SGHTA and CDR2 FQGNSA. The CDR3 loop spans 15 amino acids. Trimming cost V 8 bases and J 3 bases, with 19 bases left between them. CDR3 amino acids: CASVKEGISYTEAFF. Written as DNA, the CDR3 is TGTGCCAGCGTCAAGGAGGGTATTTCTTACACTGAAGCTTTCTTT.

V gene TRBV9 combines with J gene TRBJ2-1, with D maybe TRBD2 (8 bases). Germline CDR1 is SGDLS and CDR2 is YYNGEE. The CDR3 contains 16 residues. Trimming left V 5 bases short and J 12 bases short, with 27 bases between. CDR3 DNA: TGTGCCAGCAGTAGGGGGCAGGGACTAGACCAATGGTGGCAGTTCTTC. It codes for CASSRGQGLDQWWQFF.

This CDR3 reads CASSLGTYGYTF. For the CDR3, the DNA is TGTGCCAGCAGCTTGGGCACCTATGGCTACACCTTC. The rearrangement uses TRBV7-9 and TRBJ1-2; D is unresolved. Germline values: CDR1 SEHNR, CDR2 FQNEAQ (reference sequence). V dropped 3 bases and J dropped 4 bases, with 6 bases sitting between them. CDR3 length: 12 residues.

Concerning this clone: Germline and junction disagree at one end, which may indicate a read error. CDR3: CASSSRDRITF. CDR3 sequence (DNA): TGTGCCAGCAGCTCCCGGGACAGGATAACCTTC. The V gene is TRBV7-2, the J gene TRBJ2-7, with 8 bases matching TRBD1. This CDR3 comprises 11 residues. Looked up from germline, CDR1 is SGHTA and CDR2 is FQGNSA.

The chain recombines TRBV5-7 with TRBJ2-3; weak D call: TRBD2 (6 bases). TRBV5-7 is known as an ORF, though its function is uncertain. The CDR3 totals 18 residues. Trimming cost V 0 bases and J 4 bases, with 21 bases left between them. CDR3 protein: CASSLGVGEGRLADTQYF. The DNA for the CDR3 is TGTGCCAGCAGCTTGGGAGTGGGAGAGGGGAGGTTAGCAGATACGCAGTATTTT.

This CDR3 reads CASATTGRYTGELFF. CDR3 bases: TGTGCCAGCGCAACGACAGGGAGGTATACCGGGGAGCTGTTTTTT. The chain combines TRBV28 with TRBJ2-2; D perhaps matches TRBD1 (7 bases). This CDR3 has 15 residues. Germline V CDR1 and CDR2: MDHEN, SYDVKM. V dropped 8 bases and J dropped 5 bases, with 18 bases sitting between them.

V is TRBV10-3 and J is TRBJ2-5, with 9 nucleotides matching TRBD1. The J call may be incorrect, as the DNA end agrees better with TRBJ2-7. Per germline, CDR1 ENHRY and CDR2 SYGVKD. This CDR3 comprises 14 residues. CDR3 protein: CAIRRQGDPYEQYF. The CDR3 nucleotides are TGTGCCATCAGAAGACAGGGGGATCCCTACGAGCAGTACTTC.

This chain links TRBV15 with TRBJ1-5, with 7 bases that match TRBD1. The CDR3 runs to 16 residues. Germline V CDR1 and CDR2: LNHNV, YYDKDF (reference sequence). With 4 bases clipped from V and 3 bases from J, the junction kept 9 bases outside the gene matches. The CDR3 coding sequence is TGTGCCACCAGCACTCACCCGACAGGGAACAATCAGCCCCAGCATTTT. Amino acids: CATSTHPTGNNQPQHF. The full variable domain, with the rest looked up from reference TRBV15 and TRBJ1-5, is DAMVIQNPRYQVTQFGKPVTLSCSQTLNHNVMYWYQQKSSQAPKLLFHYYDKDFNNEADTPDNFQSRRPNTSFCFLDIRSPGLGDTAMYLCATSTHPTGNNQPQHFGDGTRLSIL.

V is TRBV5-6 and J is TRBJ2-7; possible D gene TRBD2, 5 bases. Per germline, CDR1 SGHDT and CDR2 YYEEEE. The CDR3 is made up of 15 amino acids. Deletions cut 7 bases from V and 12 bases from J, with 29 bases between. DNA for the CDR3: TGTGCCAGCGGGCTGGGGAGCACCGTCCTATTTGATCTGTACTTC. Its protein is CASGLGSTVLFDLYF.

This chain uses TRBV10-1 with TRBJ1-3, with D uncertain. CDR3 length: 13 amino acids. Per germline, CDR1 WNHNN and CDR2 SYGVQD (reference sequence). The ends were cut back, 3 bases at V and 3 bases at J, with 6 bases in the middle. The CDR3 DNA reads as TGCGCCAGCAGTGAAAGCGGTGGAAACACCATATATTTT. Its protein is CASSESGGNTIYF.

The chain uses TRBV19 and TRBJ1-1; possibly TRBD1 for D (6 bases). The germline V gene encodes CDR1 LNHDA and CDR2 SQIVND (reference sequence). V was clipped by 3 bases and J by 5 bases, with 19 bases between them. The CDR3 length is 16 residues. CDR3 in DNA: TGTGCCAGTAGTATTCGTCAGGGGCTAGGGATTACTGAAGCTTTCTTT. Protein sequence: CASSIRQGLGITEAFF.

Comments on this clone: One junction end does not reproduce the germline sequence, and a read error may be involved. Other DNA sequences in the same sample also yield this CDR3. The V and J genes are TRBV7-2 and TRBJ1-4; the D gene is possibly TRBD1 (5 bases). Germline V lookup: CDR1 SGHTA, CDR2 FQGNSA. The CDR3 has 15 residues. The chain's CDR3 is CASSFLWGANEKLFF. The CDR3 coding sequence is TGTGCAAGCAGCTTCCTTTGGGGCGCTAATGAAAAACTGTTTTTT.

The chain has TRBV28 and TRBJ2-5; 7 bases align to TRBD2. The CDR3 loop spans 16 amino acids. Germline CDR1 and CDR2: MDHEN and SYDVKM. Unmatched junction bases numbered 9, after V lost 4 bases and J lost 1 base. The CDR3 nucleotides read TGTGCCAGCAGTTCAGGACTAGGGAGACGCCAAGAGACCCAGTACTTC. This sequence encodes CASSSGLGRRQETQYF.

The chain combines TRBV5-1 with TRBJ1-5; 7 bases map to TRBD1. V shed 0 bases, J shed 5 bases, and the junction held 2 bases outside the gene matches. Per the germline V gene, CDR1 is SGHRS and CDR2 is YFSETQ. The CDR3 is made up of 14 amino acids. CDR3 in amino acids: CASSLVGTDQPQHF. CDR3 sequence (DNA): TGCGCCAGCAGCTTGGTCGGGACAGATCAGCCCCAGCATTTT.

V is TRBV5-1 and J is TRBJ1-1; weak D call: TRBD1 (6 bases). The CDR3 spans 13 residues. Germline loops: CDR1 SGHRS, CDR2 YFSETQ. The V and J ends lost 5 bases and 8 bases respectively, with 16 bases between them. CDR3 sequence (DNA): TGCGCCAGCAGATTGAACAGGGTGGACGAAGCTTTCTTT. This encodes CASRLNRVDEAFF.

The rearrangement uses TRBV4-2 and TRBJ1-1, with 8 nucleotides matching TRBD1. Germline CDR1 is LGHNA and CDR2 is YNFKEQ. This CDR3 comprises 19 residues. Trimming removed 1 base from V and 6 bases from J; junction bases left unmatched: 19. This CDR3 reads CASSQGAPGQARSVAEAFF. The CDR3 DNA is TGTGCCAGCAGCCAAGGGGCACCGGGACAGGCAAGATCGGTGGCTGAAGCTTTCTTT.

This chain links TRBV10-2 with TRBJ2-7; a weak D match, TRBD2 (5 bases). CDR1 and CDR2 from the germline V gene are WSHSY and SAAADI. V gave up 6 bases and J gave up 7 bases, with 10 bases separating them. CDR3 size: 11 residues. The CDR3 region is CASREDLEQYF. For the CDR3, the DNA is TGCGCCAGCAGAGAGGACTTGGAGCAGTACTTC.

J is TRBJ2-1 and V is TRBV10-3; 12 bases are shared with TRBD2. This CDR3 has 17 residues. Germline V gene lookup returns CDR1 ENHRY and CDR2 SYGVKD. The junction had 15 bases not matched to a gene; V was cut back by 6 bases and J by 9 bases. The CDR3 DNA is TGTGCCATCAGAGGGTGGACTAGCGGGAATCAGGGTAGTGAGCAGTTCTTC. Amino acids: CAIRGWTSGNQGSEQFF.

The CDR3 DNA reads as TGTGCCAGCAGTCGACAGGGGAGCACAGATACGCAGTATTTT. Encoded protein: CASSRQGSTDTQYF. The chain couples TRBV6-1 to TRBJ2-3; 8 bases match TRBD1. With V trimmed by 5 bases and J by 0 bases, 1 base remained unmatched. CDR1 and CDR2 from the germline V gene are MNHNS and SASEGT. This CDR3 has 14 amino acids.

The chain employs TRBV4-1 and TRBJ2-6; TRBD1 agrees at 8 bases. Germline CDR1 reads MGHRA; CDR2 reads YSYEKL. V gave up 6 bases and J gave up 5 bases; unmatched junction bases: 6. The CDR3 loop spans 15 amino acids. The CDR3 bases are TGCGCCAGCAGATTTACCAGGGGGCGGGCCAACGTCCTGACTTTC. Translation gives CASRFTRGRANVLTF.

The chain couples TRBV19 to TRBJ2-7; D remains ambiguous. The CDR3 runs 12 residues. Trimming removed 6 bases at V and 3 bases at J, with 9 bases between. Germline CDR1 and CDR2: LNHDA and SQIVND (reference sequence). The CDR3 region has the DNA TGTGCCAGTAGCGGAGAGAGCTACGAGCAGTACTTC. It codes for CASSGESYEQYF.

V usage is TRBV29-1 and J usage is TRBJ1-2, with 7 nucleotides matching TRBD1. Trimming took 5 bases from V and 8 from J; bases not matched to a gene: 5. In germline, CDR1 is SQVTM, CDR2 ANQGSEA. The CDR3 spans 11 residues. The CDR3: CSVRGRQGYTF. CDR3 in DNA: TGCAGCGTTAGGGGGCGGCAGGGCTACACCTTC.

This chain links TRBV27 with TRBJ2-3; D is perhaps TRBD1 (6 bases). CDR3 size: 19 residues. V lost 5 bases, J lost 4 bases, and 28 bases lay in between. Germline V gene sequence: CDR1 MNHEY, CDR2 SMNVEV (reference sequence). CDR3 in DNA: TGTGCCAGCAGTCCTCAACCCACCCTGCAGGGGACGTACGCAGATACGCAGTATTTT. It codes for CASSPQPTLQGTYADTQYF.

The chain carries TRBV28 and TRBJ2-1; D not certain. Trimming took off 2 bases at V and 5 bases at J, with 19 bases between the two ends. There are 17 residues in the CDR3. Germline lookup yields CDR1 MDHEN and CDR2 SYDVKM. DNA of the CDR3: TGTGCCAGCAGTTTAGGGTCGGGTCGGCCACAAAACAATGAGCAGTTCTTC. Its translation is CASSLGSGRPQNNEQFF. The whole variable domain, remainder taken from reference TRBV28 and TRBJ2-1, is DVKVTQSSRYLVKRTGEKVFLECVQDMDHENMFWYRQDPGLGLRLIYFSYDVKMKEKGDIPEGYSVSREKKERFSLILESASTNQTSMYLCASSLGSGRPQNNEQFFGPGTRLTVL.

The V gene is TRBV5-5, the J gene TRBJ2-6; D possibly corresponds to TRBD2 (5 bases). The germline V and J ends were trimmed by 4 bases and 4 bases, with 27 bases remaining between them. The CDR3 spans 20 residues. Germline lookup yields CDR1 SGHKS and CDR2 YYEKEE (reference sequence). The CDR3 nucleotides are TGTGCCAGCAGCGTTGGGTTGGAGGACCCCGATCCCCCCGGGGCCAACGTCCTGACTTTC. Translated, it gives CASSVGLEDPDPPGANVLTF. Drawing the rest from reference TRBV5-5 and TRBJ2-6, the complete variable domain is DAGVTQSPTHLIKTRGQQVTLRCSPISGHKSVSWYQQVLGQGPQFIFQYYEKEERGRGNFPDRFSARQFPNYSSELNVNALLLGDSALYLCASSVGLEDPDPPGANVLTFGAGSRLTVL.

This chain connects TRBV6-6 to TRBJ1-1; D remains ambiguous. Deletions cut 7 bases from V and 0 bases from J, with 9 bases between. The V gene's germline CDR1 is MNHNY and CDR2 SVGAGI (reference sequence). This CDR3 is built from 13 residues. The CDR3 coding sequence is TGTGCCAGCAAGGAGACGGTGAACACTGAAGCTTTCTTT. Amino acids: CASKETVNTEAFF.

The chain uses TRBV30 and TRBJ2-7, with a weak D call TRBD1 (6 bases). From germline, CDR1 is GTSNPN and CDR2 SVGIG (reference sequence). This CDR3 comprises 11 residues. With 4 bases removed from V and 7 bases from J, the gap between germline ends came to 11 bases. The CDR3 region is CAWNRVGEQYF. CDR3 DNA sequence: TGTGCCTGGAACAGGGTAGGGGAGCAGTACTTC.

The V call is TRBV13, the J call TRBJ2-1; 8 bases are shared with TRBD2. Germline CDR1 is PRHDT and CDR2 is FYEKMQ (reference sequence). This CDR3 spans 19 amino acids. V trimming: 7 bases; J trimming: 6 bases; junction bases outside the gene matches: 23. CDR3 loop: CASNKGSLAGGPPPNEQFF. The CDR3 DNA reads TGTGCCAGCAATAAGGGGAGTTTGGCGGGAGGACCGCCACCCAATGAGCAGTTCTTC.